This is a list of T cell receptor beta chains from one sample in a study of response to subunit inactivated influenza vaccine. MiXCR was run by TCRdb on the RT-PCR reads, yielding one entry per CDR3 protein. The data show about 310,000 distinct CDR3 sequences, approximately 23% seen once. This material consisted of PBMCs from blood, taken 21 months after vaccination. The receptor source for this set is a man aged 45-69 years who received an inactivated influenza vaccine. CDR3s include the opening cysteine and the closing phenylalanine or tryptophan. Each record gives: D gene, clone size, J gene, V gene, CDR3 protein, CDR3 DNA. D genes are given only for firm matches. Size is stated for part of the rows, as once, few or many counts, or as a class when the clone is expanded.

>.|many|TRBJ1-2|TRBV12-3/TRBV12-4
CASGGVGGYTF
TGTGCCAGCGGGGGGGTGGGGGGCTACACCTTC
>.|few|TRBJ2-3|TRBV14
CASSQLTDTQYF
TGTGCCAGCAGCCAGCTCACAGATACGCAGTATTTT
>TRBD1|few|TRBJ1-2|TRBV19
CASSPRTGASGDDGYTF
TGTGCCAGTAGTCCGCGGACAGGGGCGAGCGGCGATGATGGCTACACCTTC
>TRBD1|.|TRBJ2-3|TRBV7-6
CASSLGQGHTDTQYF
TGTGCCAGCAGTTTGGGACAGGGACATACAGATACGCAGTATTTT
>.|.|TRBJ1-2|TRBV7-5
CISVSAGNRGALSYGYTF
.
>.|.|TRBJ1-1|TRBV29-1
CSVETALNTEAFF
TGCAGCGTTGAAACAGCTTTGAACACTGAAGCTTTCTTT
>.|few|TRBJ2-7|TRBV4-3
CASSYSPLGEQYF
TGCGCCAGCAGTTATAGTCCTTTGGGCGAGCAGTACTTC
>.|.|TRBJ1-2|TRBV10-3
CATSQPGYGYTF
TGTGCCACAAGCCAACCGGGCTATGGCTACACCTTC
>.|many|TRBJ1-2|TRBV7-9
CASSLPGRDGYTF
TGTGCCAGCAGCTTACCTGGACGGGATGGCTACACCTTC
>.|.|TRBJ1-2|TRBV29-1
CSVVALRGGTYGYTF
TGCAGCGTTGTCGCCCTTCGGGGCGGGACCTATGGCTACACCTTC
>.|few|TRBJ2-7|TRBV6-2/TRBV6-3
CASSYGAGYEQYF
TGTGCCAGCAGTTACGGGGCGGGCTACGAGCAGTACTTC
>.|.|TRBJ2-7|TRBV28
CASRRNTGSYEQYF
TGTGCCAGCAGAAGGAATACGGGGTCCTACGAGCAGTACTTC
>.|many|TRBJ2-5|TRBV7-9
CASSLAGTQETQYF
TGTGCCAGCAGCTTAGCTGGAACCCAAGAGACCCAGTACTTC
>.|few|TRBJ1-6|TRBV28
CASSFLGQNNSPLHF
TGTGCCAGCAGTTTTCTCGGACAAAATAATTCACCCCTCCACTTT
>TRBD2|few|TRBJ2-5|TRBV3-1
CASSQGSLAGVQETQYF
TGTGCCAGCAGCCAAGGATCACTAGCGGGCGTACAAGAGACCCAGTACTTC
>.|.|TRBJ2-2|TRBV10-3
CAISESALDTGELFF
TGTGCCATCAGTGAGTCGGCCCTGGACACCGGGGAGCTGTTTTTT
>TRBD1|.|TRBJ1-2|TRBV6-2/TRBV6-3
CASRTTGGGLGGYTF
TGTGCCAGCAGAACGACAGGGGGCGGTCTCGGCGGCTACACCTTC
>.|many|TRBJ1-5|TRBV5-6
CASSLNDGHSNQPQHF
TGTGCCAGCAGCTTGAATGACGGACATAGCAATCAGCCCCAGCATTTT
>.|few|TRBJ1-5|TRBV12-3/TRBV12-4
CASSLAEHMSGVHQPQHF
TGTGCCAGCAGTTTAGCGGAGCACATGTCAGGAGTGCATCAGCCCCAGCATTTT
>.|few|TRBJ2-7|TRBV4-1
CASSQEMDRWYEQYF
TGCGCCAGCAGCCAAGAAATGGATCGGTGGTACGAGCAGTACTTC
>.|.|TRBJ1-1|TRBV12-3/TRBV12-4
CASRQGFNTEAFF
TGTGCCAGCAGACAGGGTTTTAACACTGAAGCTTTCTTT
>.|.|TRBJ1-3|TRBV20-1
CSAGRSRMGTIYF
TGCAGTGCTGGGAGAAGCCGCATGGGCACCATATATTTT
>TRBD1|few|TRBJ2-1|TRBV7-9
CASSLGTGYNEQFF
TGTGCCAGCAGCTTAGGGACAGGGTATAATGAGCAGTTCTTC
>.|.|TRBJ2-1|TRBV23-1
CASSQLDWYYNEQFF
TGCGCCAGCAGTCAACTGGACTGGTACTACAATGAGCAGTTCTTC